The 29 T cell receptor beta chains given below trace back to one sample, sequenced in a study of OX40 agonist ivuxolimab in advanced cancers. TCRdb's table, derived via immunoSEQ multiplex PCR, lists solely in-frame clones and lacks some. This sample has 80,000 or so clones, with around 85% found just once. Source: CD4+ or CD8+ T cells sorted from blood, taken in a trial of the OX40 agonist ivuxolimab. All receptors come from an adult with an advanced solid tumor such as melanoma, head and neck, liver or kidney cancer.

This clone has a single count. The chain joins TRBV14 to TRBJ1-1; the D gene is possibly TRBD1 (6 bases). CDR1 SGHDN and CDR2 FVKESK come from the germline V gene. Trimming cost V 1 base and J 1 base, with 10 bases left between them. The length of the CDR3 is 15 residues. The CDR3 DNA sequence: TGTGCCAGCAGCCAAGCTCTCAGGGGGAACACTGAAGCTTTCTTT. Translating gives CASSQALRGNTEAFF. Full variable domain (rest looked up from reference TRBV14 and TRBJ1-1): EAGVTQFPSHSVIEKGQTVTLRCDPISGHDNLYWYRRVMGKEIKFLLHFVKESKQDESGMPNNRFLAERTGGTYSTLKVQPAELEDSGVYFCASSQALRGNTEAFFGQGTRLTVV.

This clone came up a few times. The chain uses TRBV10-1 and TRBJ1-4; 7 bases map to TRBD1. The CDR3 spans 13 residues. Germline V gives CDR1 WNHNN, CDR2 SYGVQD (reference sequence). The junction had 9 bases not matched to a gene; V was cut back by 6 bases and J by 11 bases. CDR3 region: CASSLDRAGKLFF. DNA for the CDR3: TGCGCCAGCAGCCTTGACAGGGCCGGGAAACTGTTTTTT.

The rearrangement uses TRBV7-8 and TRBJ1-3, with 8 bases identical to TRBD1. This CDR3 spans 17 amino acids. With 5 bases clipped from V and 0 bases from J, the junction kept 9 bases outside the gene matches. The germline V gene encodes CDR1 SGHVS and CDR2 FQNEAQ. The CDR3 bases are TGTGCCAGCAGCCGGGACAGGTCCCAGTACTCTGGAAACACCATATATTTT. The encoded protein is CASSRDRSQYSGNTIYF.

The chain couples TRBV10-2 to TRBJ1-4; tentatively, D is TRBD1 (6 bases). Germline-derived CDR1 and CDR2 are WSHSY and SAAADI. The CDR3 has 14 amino acids. Trimming shortened V by 6 bases and J by 5 bases, and 13 bases separated the two germline ends. CDR3 coding DNA: TGCGCCAGCAGCATCGGACAGTCCAATGAAAAACTGTTTTTT. Protein sequence: CASSIGQSNEKLFF.

The rearrangement joins TRBV2 to TRBJ2-1, with 13 positions matching TRBD2. CDR3 length: 16 amino acids. J was trimmed by 8 bases and V by 5 bases; bases with no gene match: 9. The germline CDR1 and CDR2 sequences are SNHLY and FYNNEI. The CDR3 coding sequence is TGTGCCAGCAGTCGACGACTAGCGGGAGGTTTTGATGAGCAGTTCTTC. Translated, it gives CASSRRLAGGFDEQFF.

This clone was observed a handful of times. The same CDR3 also results from other DNA sequences found in this sample. The rearrangement joins TRBV7-9 to TRBJ2-2; the D gene is possibly TRBD2 (6 bases). Germline V gene sequence: CDR1 SEHNR, CDR2 FQNEAQ (reference sequence). V was trimmed by 2 bases and J by 0 bases, leaving 7 bases between them. The CDR3 sequence is 15 residues long. DNA for the CDR3: TGTGCCAGCAGCTTACTAGCGACGAACACCGGGGAGCTGTTTTTT. This encodes CASSLLATNTGELFF.

The V call is TRBV18, the J call TRBJ1-5; D is uncertain. The CDR3 runs to 19 residues. The ends were cut back, 6 bases at V and 0 bases at J, with 24 bases in the middle. Germline V gene lookup returns CDR1 KGHSH and CDR2 LQKENI. CDR3 loop: CASSSRHVTVQDSNQPQHF. Here the CDR3 DNA reads TGTGCCAGCTCGTCTCGTCATGTAACTGTCCAAGATAGCAATCAGCCCCAGCATTTT. Full variable domain (outside the CDR3, taken from reference TRBV18 and TRBJ1-5): NAGVMQNPRHLVRRRGQEARLRCSPMKGHSHVYWYRQLPEEGLKFMVYLQKENIIDESGMPKERFSAEFPKEGPSILRIQQVVRGDSAAYFCASSSRHVTVQDSNQPQHFGDGTRLSIL.

The gene calls are TRBV6-5 and TRBJ1-2, with D uncertain. The CDR3 spans 15 residues. Germline-derived CDR1 and CDR2 are MNHEY and SVGAGI. Trimming took off 0 bases at V and 5 bases at J, with 13 bases between the two ends. The CDR3 DNA is TGTGCCAGCAGTTACTCGGCGAATCAGGTGTATGGCTACACCTTC. Translation gives CASSYSANQVYGYTF.

This clone is a singleton in its sample. A read error may account for a junction end that differs from germline. The chain is built from TRBV7-3 and TRBJ2-1, with D unclear. Germline CDR1 is SGHTA and CDR2 is FQGTGA. This CDR3 comprises 13 residues. CDR3 DNA: TGTGCCAGCAGCTTCTCAAATTACAATGAGCAGCTCTTC. This translates into CASSFSNYNEQLF.

The V call is TRBV28, the J call TRBJ1-2; D is possibly TRBD1 (5 bases). The germline V gene has CDR1 MDHEN and CDR2 SYDVKM. The CDR3 totals 14 residues. The ends were cut back, 3 bases at V and 2 bases at J, with 10 bases in the middle. CDR3 loop: CASSFPRDNYGYTF. In nucleotides, the CDR3 is TGTGCCAGCAGTTTCCCCAGGGACAACTATGGCTACACCTTC.

The chain has TRBV9 and TRBJ2-2; no firm D call. The CDR3 totals 13 residues. The germline V gene has CDR1 SGDLS and CDR2 YYNGEE. The V gene lost 4 bases and the J gene lost 5 bases, with 9 bases spanning the gap. This chain's CDR3 is CASSIGPTGELFF. CDR3 sequence (DNA): TGTGCCAGCAGCATCGGGCCTACCGGGGAGCTGTTTTTT.

The gene calls are TRBV5-1 and TRBJ2-3, with D perhaps matching TRBD1 (6 bases). Trimming removed 0 bases from V and 5 bases from J, with 13 bases in between. The length of the CDR3 is 15 residues. The V gene's germline CDR1 is SGHRS and CDR2 YFSETQ. As DNA, the CDR3 is TGCGCCAGCAGCTTGGGACAGACAGGTCTAGATACGCAGTATTTT. This sequence encodes CASSLGQTGLDTQYF.

The rearrangement links TRBV18 to TRBJ2-7; D gene unclear. The CDR3 spans 15 residues. Germline CDR1 reads KGHSH; CDR2 reads LQKENI. V was clipped by 3 bases and J by 1 base, with 13 bases between them. The CDR3 DNA reads as TGTGCCAGCTCACCCGCAGCTGGGAATTCCTACGAGCAGTACTTC. It codes for CASSPAAGNSYEQYF. The full variable domain, in which reference TRBV18 and TRBJ2-7 provide the parts outside the CDR3, is NAGVMQNPRHLVRRRGQEARLRCSPMKGHSHVYWYRQLPEEGLKFMVYLQKENIIDESGMPKERFSAEFPKEGPSILRIQQVVRGDSAAYFCASSPAAGNSYEQYFGPGTRLTVT.

This chain uses TRBV6-6 with TRBJ2-2; no clear D. Germline loops: CDR1 MNHNY, CDR2 SVGAGI (reference sequence). The CDR3 is made up of 15 amino acids. V shed 3 bases and J shed 5 bases, with 13 bases lying between them. This CDR3 reads CASSYRSSRTGELFF. The CDR3 DNA is TGTGCCAGCAGTTATCGATCTAGTCGAACCGGGGAGCTGTTTTTT.

The chain combines TRBV28 with TRBJ1-3; 9 bases are a match to TRBD1. Unmatched junction bases numbered 13, after V lost 3 bases and J lost 4 bases. Germline lookup yields CDR1 MDHEN and CDR2 SYDVKM. CDR3 length: 18 residues. Written as DNA, the CDR3 is TGTGCCAGCAGTTTCCGACCCCGGACAGGGGATTTGGGAAACACCATATATTTT. Translating gives CASSFRPRTGDLGNTIYF.

The gene calls are TRBV5-6 and TRBJ2-5; possibly TRBD2 for D (6 bases). This CDR3 comprises 15 residues. Trimming cost V 0 bases and J 1 base, with 10 bases left between them. Per the germline V gene, CDR1 is SGHDT and CDR2 is YYEEEE. This CDR3 is CASSLGGTVQETQYF. The CDR3 DNA follows: TGTGCCAGCAGCTTGGGCGGGACGGTCCAAGAGACCCAGTACTTC.

The chain is built from TRBV10-3 and TRBJ2-6; D might be TRBD1 (5 bases). The V gene's germline CDR1 is ENHRY and CDR2 SYGVKD. V was cut by 3 bases and J by 0 bases, with 6 bases left in between. The CDR3 length is 15 residues. The CDR3 coding sequence is TGTGCCATCAGTGACAGGGCCTCTGGGGCCAACGTCCTGACTTTC. Protein sequence: CAISDRASGANVLTF.

The rearrangement uses TRBV12-5 and TRBJ2-3, with a possible D match to TRBD2 (5 bases). The CDR3 runs 12 residues. V lost 1 base and J lost 8, with 7 bases in between. Germline values: CDR1 LGHNT, CDR2 FRNRAP. The DNA of the CDR3 is TGTGCTAGTGGTTTGGGGGGAGTTACGCAGTATTTT. Amino acid sequence: CASGLGGVTQYF.

V is TRBV9 and J is TRBJ2-1, with no clear D. Trimming removed 3 bases from V and 9 bases from J, with 7 bases in between. CDR3 length equals 11 residues. Germline assignment: CDR1 SGDLS and CDR2 YYNGEE. The CDR3 here is CASSGHGEQFF. DNA of the CDR3: TGTGCCAGCAGCGGCCACGGTGAGCAGTTCTTC. Combining the CDR3 with reference TRBV9 and TRBJ2-1 gives the whole variable domain DSGVTQTPKHLITATGQRVTLRCSPRSGDLSVYWYQQSLDQGLQFLIQYYNGEERAKGNILERFSAQQFPDLHSELNLSSLELGDSALYFCASSGHGEQFFGPGTRLTVL.

The chain uses TRBV5-1 and TRBJ1-1, with D possibly TRBD1 on 5 matching bases. Trimming left V 0 bases short and J 2 bases short, with 11 bases between. The CDR3 length is 15 residues. CDR1 and CDR2 from the germline V gene are SGHRS and YFSETQ. The CDR3 loop is CASSLGGVRNTEAFF. The DNA of the CDR3 is TGCGCCAGCAGCTTGGGAGGGGTTCGAAACACTGAAGCTTTCTTT.

The sample holds a few counts of this clone. The CDR3 DNA reads as TGTGCCAGCAGCTTAAGGAGTGAGCAGTTCTTC. As protein: CASSLRSEQFF. The chain joins TRBV11-1 to TRBJ2-1; D is ambiguous. Per the germline V gene, CDR1 is SGHAT and CDR2 is FQDESV (reference sequence). The V end lost 2 bases, the J end lost 9 bases, and 5 bases lay between the germline ends. CDR3 length: 11 residues. The variable domain in full, with the rest retrieved from reference TRBV11-1 and TRBJ2-1, is EAEVAQSPRYKITEKSQAVAFWCDPISGHATLYWYRQILGQGPELLVQFQDESVVDDSQLPKDRFSAERLKGVDSTLKIQPAELGDSAMYLCASSLRSEQFFGPGTRLTVL.

There are a few counts of this clone. This chain connects TRBV30 to TRBJ2-2; TRBD2 matches 10 bases. The germline V gene encodes CDR1 GTSNPN and CDR2 SVGIG (reference sequence). The CDR3 consists of 14 residues. V dropped 7 bases and J dropped 5; count of bases not matched to a gene: 7. The CDR3, as DNA: TGTGCCTCCCTAGCGGGAGTTTTAACCGGGGAGCTGTTTTTT. It yields the protein CASLAGVLTGELFF.

V usage is TRBV7-6 and J usage is TRBJ1-5; D is undetermined. V was shortened by 1 base and J by 1 base, with 5 bases between the two germline ends. The CDR3 is 14 residues long. CDR1 and CDR2 (germline): SGHVS, FNYEAQ. DNA for the CDR3: TGTGCCAGCAGCTTAGGCAGGAGCAATCAGCCCCAGCATTTT. Residues: CASSLGRSNQPQHF. The variable domain in full, with the rest retrieved from reference TRBV7-6 and TRBJ1-5, is GAGVSQSPRYKVTKRGQDVALRCDPISGHVSLYWYRQALGQGPEFLTYFNYEAQQDKSGLPNDRFSAERPEGSISTLTIQRTEQRDSAMYRCASSLGRSNQPQHFGDGTRLSIL.

This sequence joins TRBV6-1 and TRBJ2-2; no definite D call. With 3 bases removed from V and 2 bases from J, the gap between germline ends came to 4 bases. CDR3 size: 13 residues. The germline V gene has CDR1 MNHNS and CDR2 SASEGT. CDR3 DNA sequence: TGTGCCAGCAGTGACCCAAACACCGGGGAGCTGTTTTTT. It codes for CASSDPNTGELFF.

The rearrangement links TRBV11-2 to TRBJ2-4; a possible D gene is TRBD2 (6 bases). CDR3 length: 12 amino acids. V lost 4 bases, J lost 11 bases, and 12 bases lay in between. Germline loops: CDR1 SGHAT, CDR2 FQNNGV. This chain's CDR3 is CASSWEAGFQYF. CDR3 nucleotide sequence: TGTGCCAGCAGCTGGGAGGCGGGGTTTCAGTACTTC.

The V and J genes are TRBV2 and TRBJ2-7; possible D gene TRBD1, 5 bases. CDR3 length: 14 residues. Per germline, CDR1 SNHLY and CDR2 FYNNEI. Trimming stripped 6 bases from V and 1 base from J, with 13 bases between. This chain's CDR3 is CASRKDSLSYEQYF. The CDR3, as DNA: TGTGCCAGCAGAAAAGACAGTTTATCCTACGAGCAGTACTTC.

This clone was seen only a few times. This chain joins TRBV19 and TRBJ2-7, with 9 bases fitting TRBD2. V shed 5 bases and J 2 bases; nucleotides not matched to a gene: 10. The CDR3 spans 16 residues. Germline assignment: CDR1 LNHDA and CDR2 SQIVND (reference sequence). Written as DNA, the CDR3 is TGTGCCAGTAGTCCCTCGGGGCTAGCGGGGACCTACGAGCAGTACTTC. This gives the protein CASSPSGLAGTYEQYF.

The chain couples TRBV6-6 to TRBJ1-1; D gene uncertain. Trimming removed 6 bases from V and 4 bases from J, with 9 bases in between. The CDR3 loop spans 12 amino acids. Looked up from germline, CDR1 is MNHNY and CDR2 is SVGAGI (reference sequence). CDR3 sequence reads: CASREDSTEAFF. Here the CDR3 DNA reads TGTGCCAGCAGGGAAGACTCCACTGAAGCTTTCTTT.

In nucleotides, the CDR3 is TGTGCCAGCAGCTCAAGGGGAGGGTCGGAGGAAAAACTGTTTTTT. It specifies CASSSRGGSEEKLFF. The chain joins TRBV9 to TRBJ1-4; tentatively, D is TRBD1 (5 bases). This CDR3 is built from 15 residues. CDR1 and CDR2 from the germline V gene are SGDLS and YYNGEE. V was shortened by 4 bases and J by 8 bases, with 18 bases between the two germline ends.